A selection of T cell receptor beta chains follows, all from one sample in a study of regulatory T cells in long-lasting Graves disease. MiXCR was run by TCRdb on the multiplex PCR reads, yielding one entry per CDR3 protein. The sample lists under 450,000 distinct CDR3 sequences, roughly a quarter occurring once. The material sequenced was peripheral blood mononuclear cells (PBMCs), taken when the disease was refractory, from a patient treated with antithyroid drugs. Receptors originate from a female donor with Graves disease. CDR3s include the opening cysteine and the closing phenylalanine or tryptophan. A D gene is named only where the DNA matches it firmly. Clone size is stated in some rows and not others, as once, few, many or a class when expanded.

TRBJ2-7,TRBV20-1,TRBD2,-,TGCAGTGCTGGTTGGGGCGGGAGCGAGCAGTACTTC,CSAGWGGSEQYF
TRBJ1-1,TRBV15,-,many,TGTGCCACCAGCCCAGGCGGGGCCCCGAGAAAGAACACTGAAGCTTTCTTT,CATSPGGAPRKNTEAFF
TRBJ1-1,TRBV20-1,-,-,TGCAGTGCTAGAGACCCGGTGGCGTACACTGAAGCTTTCTTT,CSARDPVAYTEAFF
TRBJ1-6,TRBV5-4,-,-,TGTGCCAGCGGTACCTCTAGACGCCCACCCCTCCACTTT,CASGTSRRPPLHF
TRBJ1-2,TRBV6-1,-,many,TGTGCCAGCAGTGCCAAGACACGGTGGGCCTATGGCTACACCTTC,CASSAKTRWAYGYTF
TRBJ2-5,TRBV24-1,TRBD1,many,TGTGCCACCAGTGGGGGACAGGGGCCAGGCGAGACCCAGTACTTC,CATSGGQGPGETQYF
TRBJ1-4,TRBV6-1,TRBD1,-,TGTGCCAGCAGTCGTCCCGGGACAGGGGCCACTAATGAAAAACTGTTTTTT,CASSRPGTGATNEKLFF
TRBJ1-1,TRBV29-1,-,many,TGCAGCGCCAGGACATTCATGAACACTGAAGCTTTCTTT,CSARTFMNTEAFF
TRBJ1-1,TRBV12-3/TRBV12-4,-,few,TGTGCCAGCAGTTCCTCCTTCAGGGTTATGAACACTGAAGCTTTCTTT,CASSSSFRVMNTEAFF
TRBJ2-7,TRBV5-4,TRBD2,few,TGTGCCAGCAGCTTGGAAGTGGGTTTAGCGGGAGGCTACGAGCAGTACTTC,CASSLEVGLAGGYEQYF
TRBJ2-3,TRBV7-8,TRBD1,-,TGTGCCAGCAGCTTAATGGGACAGGGCACAGATACGCAGTATTTT,CASSLMGQGTDTQYF
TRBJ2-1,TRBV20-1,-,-,TGCAGTGCTAGAGATATTGGTAGTTTTGAGCAGTTCTTC,CSARDIGSFEQFF
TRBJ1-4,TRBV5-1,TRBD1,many,TGCGCCAGCAGCCCTCTGGGAGGGGGCGACCGCGAAAAACTGTTTTTT,CASSPLGGGDREKLFF